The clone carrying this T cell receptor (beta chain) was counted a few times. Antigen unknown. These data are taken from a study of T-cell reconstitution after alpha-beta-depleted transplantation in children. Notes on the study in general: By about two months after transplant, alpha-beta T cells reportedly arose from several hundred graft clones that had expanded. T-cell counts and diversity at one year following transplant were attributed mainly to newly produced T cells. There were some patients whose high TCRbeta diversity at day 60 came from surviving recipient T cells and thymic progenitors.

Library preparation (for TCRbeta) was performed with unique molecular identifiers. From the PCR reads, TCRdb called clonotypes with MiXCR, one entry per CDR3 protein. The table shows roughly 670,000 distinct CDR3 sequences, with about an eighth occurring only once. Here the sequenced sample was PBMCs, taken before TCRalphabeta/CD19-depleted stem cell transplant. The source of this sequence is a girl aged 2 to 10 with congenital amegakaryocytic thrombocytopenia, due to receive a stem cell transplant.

CDR3 coding DNA: TGTGCCAGCAGCTTATGGATCTACGAGCAGTACTTC. Its protein is CASSLWIYEQYF. The chain recombines TRBV5-7 with TRBJ2-7; D is ambiguous. Being an ORF, TRBV5-7 has a function that is uncertain. With 2 bases removed from V and 3 bases from J, the gap between germline ends came to 6 bases. The CDR3 runs 12 residues.